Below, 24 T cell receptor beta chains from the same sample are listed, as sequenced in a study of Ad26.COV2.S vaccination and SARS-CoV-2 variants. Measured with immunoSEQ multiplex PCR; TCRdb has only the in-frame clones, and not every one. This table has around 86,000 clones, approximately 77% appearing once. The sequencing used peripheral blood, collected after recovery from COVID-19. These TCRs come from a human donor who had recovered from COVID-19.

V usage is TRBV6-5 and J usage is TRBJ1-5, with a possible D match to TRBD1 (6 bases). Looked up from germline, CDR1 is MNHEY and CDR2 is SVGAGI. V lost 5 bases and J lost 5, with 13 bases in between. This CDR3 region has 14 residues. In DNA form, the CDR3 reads TGTGCCAGCAGTCCTGGGACACTGTATCAGCCCCAGCATTTT. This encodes CASSPGTLYQPQHF.

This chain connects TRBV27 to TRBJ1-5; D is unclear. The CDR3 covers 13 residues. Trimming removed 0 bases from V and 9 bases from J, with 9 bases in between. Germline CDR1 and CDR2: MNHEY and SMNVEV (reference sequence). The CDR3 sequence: CASSLSPPGPQHF. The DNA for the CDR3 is TGTGCCAGCAGTTTATCCCCCCCGGGGCCCCAGCATTTT.

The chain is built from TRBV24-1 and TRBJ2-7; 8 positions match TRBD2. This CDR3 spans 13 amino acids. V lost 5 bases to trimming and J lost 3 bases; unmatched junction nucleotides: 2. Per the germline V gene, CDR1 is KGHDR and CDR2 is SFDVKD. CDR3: CATSASGSYEQYF. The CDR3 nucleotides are TGTGCCACCAGTGCGAGCGGGAGCTACGAGCAGTACTTC.

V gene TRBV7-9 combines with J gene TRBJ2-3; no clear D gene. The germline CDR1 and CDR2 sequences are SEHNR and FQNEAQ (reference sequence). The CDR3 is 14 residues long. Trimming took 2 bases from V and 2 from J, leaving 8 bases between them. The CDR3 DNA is TGTGCCAGCAGCTTATGGAGCTTCACAGATACGCAGTATTTT. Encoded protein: CASSLWSFTDTQYF.

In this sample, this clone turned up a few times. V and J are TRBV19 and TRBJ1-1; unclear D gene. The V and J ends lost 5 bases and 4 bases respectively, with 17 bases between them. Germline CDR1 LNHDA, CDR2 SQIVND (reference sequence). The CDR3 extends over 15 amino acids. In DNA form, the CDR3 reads TGTGCCAGTAGTGCTCCGGGCCGGGCGAGCACTGAAGCTTTCTTT. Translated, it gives CASSAPGRASTEAFF.

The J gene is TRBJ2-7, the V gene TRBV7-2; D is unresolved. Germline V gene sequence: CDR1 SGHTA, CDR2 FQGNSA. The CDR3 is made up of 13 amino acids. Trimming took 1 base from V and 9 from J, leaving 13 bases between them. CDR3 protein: CASSLVEFQVQYF. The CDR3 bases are TGTGCCAGCAGCTTAGTTGAGTTTCAGGTGCAGTACTTC.

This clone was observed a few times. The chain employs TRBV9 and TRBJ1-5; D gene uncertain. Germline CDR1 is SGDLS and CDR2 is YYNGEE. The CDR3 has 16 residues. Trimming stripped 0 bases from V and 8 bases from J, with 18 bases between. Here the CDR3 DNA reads TGTGCCAGCAGCGTAGATGGTGACTCTCTCCGGGAGCCCCAGCATTTT. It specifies CASSVDGDSLREPQHF.

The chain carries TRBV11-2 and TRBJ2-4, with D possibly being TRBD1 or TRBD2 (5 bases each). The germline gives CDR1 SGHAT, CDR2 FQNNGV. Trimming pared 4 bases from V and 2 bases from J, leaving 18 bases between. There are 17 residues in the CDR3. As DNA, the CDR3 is TGTGCCAGCAGCTCTCCCTGGGGGTGGGAGTCCAAAAACATTCAGTACTTC. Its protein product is CASSSPWGWESKNIQYF.

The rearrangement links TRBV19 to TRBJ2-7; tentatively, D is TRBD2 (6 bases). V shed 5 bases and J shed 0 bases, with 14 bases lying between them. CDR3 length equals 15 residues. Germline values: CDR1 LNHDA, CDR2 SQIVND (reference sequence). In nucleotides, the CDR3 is TGTGCCAGTAGTTCGAGGGACGGGGGCTCCTACGAGCAGTACTTC. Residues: CASSSRDGGSYEQYF.

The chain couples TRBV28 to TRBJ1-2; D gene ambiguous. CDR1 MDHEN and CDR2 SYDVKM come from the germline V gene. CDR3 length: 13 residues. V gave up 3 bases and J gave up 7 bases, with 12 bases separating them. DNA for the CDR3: TGTGCCAGCAGTTTTCCTCCCCTCCGTGGCTACACCTTC. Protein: CASSFPPLRGYTF.

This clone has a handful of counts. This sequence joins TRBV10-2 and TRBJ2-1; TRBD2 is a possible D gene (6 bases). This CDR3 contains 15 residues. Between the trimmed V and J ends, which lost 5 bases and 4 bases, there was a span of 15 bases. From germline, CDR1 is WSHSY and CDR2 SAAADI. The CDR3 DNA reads TGCGCCAGCAGTCCCACTAGCCCCGAGTACAATGAGCAGTTCTTC. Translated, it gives CASSPTSPEYNEQFF.

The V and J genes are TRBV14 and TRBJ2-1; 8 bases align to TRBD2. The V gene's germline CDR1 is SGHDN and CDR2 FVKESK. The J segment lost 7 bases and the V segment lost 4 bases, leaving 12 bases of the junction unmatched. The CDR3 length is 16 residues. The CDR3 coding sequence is TGTGCCAGCAGCCTTCTAGCGGGTTGGGACCCTAATGAGCAGTTCTTC. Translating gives CASSLLAGWDPNEQFF.

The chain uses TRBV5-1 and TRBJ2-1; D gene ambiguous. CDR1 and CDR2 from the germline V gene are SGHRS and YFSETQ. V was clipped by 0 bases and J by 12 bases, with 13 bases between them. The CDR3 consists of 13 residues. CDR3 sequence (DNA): TGCGCCAGCAGCTTGGACCCTAGTGGCGGGCAGTTCTTC. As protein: CASSLDPSGGQFF.

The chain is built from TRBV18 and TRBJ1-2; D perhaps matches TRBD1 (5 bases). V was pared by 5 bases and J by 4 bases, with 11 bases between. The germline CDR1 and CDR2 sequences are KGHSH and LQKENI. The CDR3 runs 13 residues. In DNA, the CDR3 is TGTGCCAGCTCAGGGGGGACTTCCTATGGCTACACCTTC. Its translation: CASSGGTSYGYTF. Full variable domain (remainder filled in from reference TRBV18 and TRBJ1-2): NAGVMQNPRHLVRRRGQEARLRCSPMKGHSHVYWYRQLPEEGLKFMVYLQKENIIDESGMPKERFSAEFPKEGPSILRIQQVVRGDSAAYFCASSGGTSYGYTFGSGTRLTVV.

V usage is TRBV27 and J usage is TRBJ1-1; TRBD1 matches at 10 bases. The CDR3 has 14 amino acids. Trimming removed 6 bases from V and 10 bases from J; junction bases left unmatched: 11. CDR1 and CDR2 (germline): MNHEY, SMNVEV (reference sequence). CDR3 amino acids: CASSPWGTGVSAFF. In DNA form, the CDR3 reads TGTGCCAGCAGCCCGTGGGGGACAGGGGTTTCAGCTTTCTTT.

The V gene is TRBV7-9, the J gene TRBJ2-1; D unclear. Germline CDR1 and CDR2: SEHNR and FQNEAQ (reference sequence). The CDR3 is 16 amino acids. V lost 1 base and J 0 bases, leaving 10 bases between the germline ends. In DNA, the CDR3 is TGTGCCAGCAGCTTAGACGGCGGTAGCTCCTACAATGAGCAGTTCTTC. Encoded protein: CASSLDGGSSYNEQFF.

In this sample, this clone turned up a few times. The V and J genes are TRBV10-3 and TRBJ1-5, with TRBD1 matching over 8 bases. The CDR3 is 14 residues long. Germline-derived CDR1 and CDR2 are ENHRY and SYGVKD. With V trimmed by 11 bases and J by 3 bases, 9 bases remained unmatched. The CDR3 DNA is TGTGCCGTACAGGGGGAAGGTAACAATCAGCCCCAGCATTTT. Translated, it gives CAVQGEGNNQPQHF.

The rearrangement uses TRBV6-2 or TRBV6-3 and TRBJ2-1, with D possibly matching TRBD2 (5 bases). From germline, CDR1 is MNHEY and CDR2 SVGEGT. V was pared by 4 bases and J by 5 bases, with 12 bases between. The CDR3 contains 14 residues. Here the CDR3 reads CASSWPGIHNEQFF. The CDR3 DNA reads TGTGCCAGCAGTTGGCCCGGGATTCACAATGAGCAGTTCTTC.

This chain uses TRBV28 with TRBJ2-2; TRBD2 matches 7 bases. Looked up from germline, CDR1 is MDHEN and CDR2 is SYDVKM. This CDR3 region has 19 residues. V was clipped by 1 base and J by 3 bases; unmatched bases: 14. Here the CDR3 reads CASSLLLAETIGYTGELFF. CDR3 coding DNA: TGTGCCAGCAGTTTATTGCTAGCGGAAACGATCGGGTACACCGGGGAGCTGTTTTTT.

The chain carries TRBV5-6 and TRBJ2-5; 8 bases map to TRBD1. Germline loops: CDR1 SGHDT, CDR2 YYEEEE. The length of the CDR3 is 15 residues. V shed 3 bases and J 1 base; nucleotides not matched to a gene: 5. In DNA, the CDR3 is TGTGCCAGCAGCTCCATAGACAGGGGCCAAGAGACCCAGTACTTC. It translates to CASSSIDRGQETQYF.

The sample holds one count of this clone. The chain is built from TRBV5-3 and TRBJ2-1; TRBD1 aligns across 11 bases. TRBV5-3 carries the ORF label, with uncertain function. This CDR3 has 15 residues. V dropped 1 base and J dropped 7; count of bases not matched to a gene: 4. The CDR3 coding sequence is TGTGCCAGAAGCTTGTTGGACAGGGGGCGGAATGAGCAGTTCTTC. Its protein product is CARSLLDRGRNEQFF.

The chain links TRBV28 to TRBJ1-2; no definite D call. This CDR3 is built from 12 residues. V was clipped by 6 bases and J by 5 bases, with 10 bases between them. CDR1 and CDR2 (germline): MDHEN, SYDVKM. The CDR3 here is CASREQIYGYTF. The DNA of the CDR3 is TGTGCCAGCAGAGAACAGATATATGGCTACACCTTC.

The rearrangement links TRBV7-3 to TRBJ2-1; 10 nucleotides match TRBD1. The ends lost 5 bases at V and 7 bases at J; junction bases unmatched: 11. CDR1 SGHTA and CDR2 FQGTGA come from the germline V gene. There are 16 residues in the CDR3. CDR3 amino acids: CASSPEGGQGRNEQFF. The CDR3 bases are TGTGCCAGCAGCCCCGAGGGGGGACAGGGGAGGAATGAGCAGTTCTTC.

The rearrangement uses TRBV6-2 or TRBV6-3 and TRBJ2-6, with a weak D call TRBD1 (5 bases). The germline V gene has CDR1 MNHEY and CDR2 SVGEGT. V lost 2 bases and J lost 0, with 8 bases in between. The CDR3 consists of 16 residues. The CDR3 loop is CASSYGATSGANVLTF. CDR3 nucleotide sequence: TGTGCCAGCAGTTACGGGGCAACCTCTGGGGCCAACGTCCTGACTTTC.